A selection of T cell receptor beta chains follows, all from one sample in a study of regulatory T cells in long-lasting Graves disease. Via MiXCR, TCRdb re-called the multiplex PCR reads, giving one row per CDR3 protein. The sample includes 350,000 to 450,000 distinct CDR3 sequences, just under 15% seen only once; the top ten take approximately 16%. This same sample was also taken into another study, of T cells in Graves' hyperthyroidism and ophthalmopathy.

Source: peripheral blood mononuclear cells (PBMCs), taken at new diagnosis, from a patient treated with antithyroid drugs. The origin of the receptors is a woman aged 25 to 39 with Graves disease. Each CDR3 is given with its conserved first and last residue. Fields, in order: J gene, clone size, V gene, D gene, CDR3 protein, CDR3 DNA. The D gene is left open where the match is weak. Expanded clones get a size class; other rows say once, few or many, or leave the size out.

TRBJ1-4,many,TRBV18,NA,CASSPQSGRTNEKLFF,TGTGCCAGCTCACCACAATCTGGGAGGACTAATGAAAAACTGTTTTTT
TRBJ2-7,NA,TRBV7-9,NA,CASSLAETSIDEQYF,TGTGCCAGCAGCTTAGCGGAAACGTCCATCGACGAGCAGTACTTC
TRBJ2-1,NA,TRBV7-9,NA,CASSWTANNEQFF,TGTGCCAGCAGCTGGACGGCCAACAATGAGCAGTTCTTC
TRBJ2-3,many,TRBV7-2,NA,CASSLGRLFSTDTQYF,TGTGCCAGCAGCTTAGGGAGGCTCTTCAGCACAGATACGCAGTATTTT
TRBJ2-3,few,TRBV10-3,NA,CAIKGTSTDTQYF,TGTGCCATCAAAGGGACTAGCACAGATACGCAGTATTTT
TRBJ2-1,many,TRBV6-1,TRBD2,CASSVSGGFYNEQFF,TGTGCCAGCAGTGTTAGCGGGGGGTTCTACAATGAGCAGTTCTTC
TRBJ1-1,many,TRBV30,NA,CAWSRSEGGKAFF,TGTGCCTGGAGTCGCTCCGAGGGGGGAAAAGCTTTCTTT
TRBJ1-2,many,TRBV6-2/TRBV6-3,TRBD1,CASSYIGQGYGYTF,TGTGCCAGCAGTTATATCGGACAGGGTTATGGCTACACCTTC
TRBJ2-3,many,TRBV5-1,NA,CASSSTSTDTQYF,TGCGCCAGCAGCTCTACTAGCACAGATACGCAGTATTTT
TRBJ2-7,many,TRBV30,TRBD2,CAWSVIAGVEQYF,TGTGCCTGGAGTGTAATAGCGGGAGTCGAGCAGTACTTC
TRBJ2-1,few,TRBV7-2,TRBD2,CASSLSSGPNNEQFF,TGTGCCAGCAGCCTTTCTAGCGGGCCCAACAATGAGCAGTTCTTC
TRBJ2-3,many,TRBV20-1,NA,CSASIPSGLTDTQYF,TGCAGTGCTAGTATCCCCAGCGGGCTCACAGATACGCAGTATTTT
TRBJ2-1,many,TRBV15,NA,CATSILPGAGVHGEQFF,TGTGCCACCAGCATTCTCCCGGGGGCGGGAGTCCATGGTGAGCAGTTCTTC
TRBJ1-1,few,TRBV7-9,NA,CASTSALAAFEAFF,TGTGCCAGCACCTCGGCTCTTGCGGCTTTTGAAGCTTTCTTT
TRBJ1-4,many,TRBV30,TRBD1,CAWSMTGGSEKLFF,TGTGCCTGGAGTATGACAGGGGGCTCTGAAAAACTGTTTTTT
TRBJ1-1,many,TRBV11-2,NA,CASSFVGTEAFF,TGTGCCAGCAGCTTTGTGGGGACTGAAGCTTTCTTT
TRBJ2-5,many,TRBV6-1,NA,CASSELSGSGQETQYF,TGTGCCAGCAGTGAACTGTCCGGGAGTGGTCAAGAGACCCAGTACTTC
TRBJ1-1,many,TRBV20-1,TRBD1,CSATLTGGWDTEAFF,TGCAGTGCTACTCTAACAGGGGGCTGGGACACTGAAGCTTTCTTT
TRBJ2-4,NA,TRBV5-1,NA,CASRGEGVDKNIQYF,TGCGCCAGCAGGGGAGAGGGGGTAGACAAAAACATTCAGTACTTC
TRBJ2-7,once,TRBV12-3/TRBV12-4,TRBD1,CASSFPGQGADEQYF,TGTGCCAGCAGTTTCCCTGGACAGGGGGCGGACGAGCAGTACTTC
TRBJ1-1,NA,TRBV13,NA,CANSLGTGGVNTEAFF,TGTGCCAACAGCTTAGGCACCGGGGGCGTGAACACTGAAGCTTTCTTT
TRBJ1-4,many,TRBV28,TRBD1,CASSTNTGGNEKLFF,TGTGCCAGCAGTACAAATACAGGGGGTAATGAAAAACTGTTTTTT
TRBJ2-5,few,TRBV28,NA,CASSLEGGDGYF,TGTGCCAGCAGTTTAGAGGGGGGGGACGGGTACTTC
TRBJ2-7,NA,TRBV10-3,NA,CAISETGSSYEQYF,TGTGCCATCAGTGAAACGGGGAGCTCCTACGAGCAGTACTTC